This T cell receptor beta chain was captured in a study of monozygotic twins with inflammatory bowel disease. Study-wide findings and caveats: Repertoire likeness was no different across concordant and discordant twins, perhaps owing to restricted power.

Concerning this clonotype itself: No antigen is known for it.

Every TCR library consumed roughly 3,500 ng of total RNA. Per individual sample, eight separate reactions were used to make cDNA. TCRdb reanalyzed the 5' RACE reads and collapses them to one entry per CDR3 protein, without DNA. The sample totals more than 300,000 distinct CDR3 sequences. Sequencing was carried out using blood. The source of this sequence is a human donor with ulcerative colitis or Crohn's disease, or a healthy co-twin of an affected twin (not recorded which).

The CDR3 loop reads CASSSQGVGGTEAFF. The V call is TRBV5-1, the J call TRBJ1-1; the D call of TRBD1 rests on TCRdb alone, since no DNA is present to check it. The CDR3 is made up of 15 amino acids. Germline CDR1 reads SGHRS; CDR2 reads YFSETQ.